This is a list of T cell receptor beta chains from one sample in a study. From the reads, TCRdb called clonotypes with MiXCR, one entry per CDR3 protein. This sample carries roughly 4,500 distinct CDR3 sequences, 7% to 9% of them seen once, and the ten largest clones take roughly 10%. The sequencing input was CD4+ T cells from synovial fluid. The receptors were gathered from a human donor with rheumatoid arthritis. CDR3s include the opening cysteine and the closing phenylalanine or tryptophan. The order of the fields is V gene, J gene, D gene, clone size, CDR3 DNA, CDR3 protein. D genes are given only for firm matches. For some rows the clone size is stated as once, few or many, or as a class when expanded; others skip it.

>TRBV7-3|TRBJ1-2|-|many
TGTGCCAGCAGCCAAGGGGGGGCCGACGGCTACACCTTC
CASSQGGADGYTF
>TRBV28|TRBJ1-4|TRBD1|many
TGTGCCAGCAGTTTTTACGGGGCGGGACAGGGGGCTGAAAAACTGTTTTTT
CASSFYGAGQGAEKLFF
>TRBV5-1|TRBJ2-5|-|-
TGCGCCAGCAGATTGTGGGGAGAGCAAGAGACCCAGTACTTC
CASRLWGEQETQYF
>TRBV29-1|TRBJ2-1|-|medium-sized
TGCAGCGTTGATGGGGGGATGAGCTCCTACAATGAGCAGTTCTTC
CSVDGGMSSYNEQFF
>TRBV5-1|TRBJ1-4|-|medium-sized
TGCGCCAGCAGCCCGGGGGGCGCAACTAATGAAAAACTGTTTTTT
CASSPGGATNEKLFF
>TRBV29-1|TRBJ2-7|-|many
TGCAGCGTTGTTGTGGGGAACCGTTACGAGCAGTACTTC
CSVVVGNRYEQYF
>TRBV5-1|TRBJ2-7|TRBD2|medium-sized
TGCGCCAGCAGCTTGGACGGCGGGAGATTAAACGAGCAGTACTTC
CASSLDGGRLNEQYF
>TRBV15|TRBJ2-1|-|medium-sized
TGTGCCACCAGCAGAGATTTAACCGAAGGAGTGAATGAGCAGTTCTTC
CATSRDLTEGVNEQFF
>TRBV20-1|TRBJ2-7|TRBD1|-
TGTAGTGCTTGGCCGGGACAGGGGGCGATAGACGAGCAGAACTTC
CSAWPGQGAIDEQNF
>TRBV29-1|TRBJ1-4|-|many
TGCAGCGTTGAAGAAGGGGCTAATGAAAAACTGTTTTTT
CSVEEGANEKLFF
>TRBV2|TRBJ2-7|TRBD1|many
TGTGCCAGCAGGTCGACAGGGAGCTCCTACGAGCAGTACTTC
CASRSTGSSYEQYF
>TRBV4-2|TRBJ2-7|-|medium-sized
TGTGCCAGCAGCCAAGATGGGGACGGCTCCTACGAGCAGTACTTC
CASSQDGDGSYEQYF
>TRBV2|TRBJ2-7|-|medium-sized
TGTGCCAGCAGTGTGATTGGGGAGCAGTACTTC
CASSVIGEQYF
>TRBV6-1|TRBJ1-1|TRBD1|medium-sized
TGTGCCAGCAGTCGGGACAGAGTGAACACTGAAGCTTTCTTT
CASSRDRVNTEAFF